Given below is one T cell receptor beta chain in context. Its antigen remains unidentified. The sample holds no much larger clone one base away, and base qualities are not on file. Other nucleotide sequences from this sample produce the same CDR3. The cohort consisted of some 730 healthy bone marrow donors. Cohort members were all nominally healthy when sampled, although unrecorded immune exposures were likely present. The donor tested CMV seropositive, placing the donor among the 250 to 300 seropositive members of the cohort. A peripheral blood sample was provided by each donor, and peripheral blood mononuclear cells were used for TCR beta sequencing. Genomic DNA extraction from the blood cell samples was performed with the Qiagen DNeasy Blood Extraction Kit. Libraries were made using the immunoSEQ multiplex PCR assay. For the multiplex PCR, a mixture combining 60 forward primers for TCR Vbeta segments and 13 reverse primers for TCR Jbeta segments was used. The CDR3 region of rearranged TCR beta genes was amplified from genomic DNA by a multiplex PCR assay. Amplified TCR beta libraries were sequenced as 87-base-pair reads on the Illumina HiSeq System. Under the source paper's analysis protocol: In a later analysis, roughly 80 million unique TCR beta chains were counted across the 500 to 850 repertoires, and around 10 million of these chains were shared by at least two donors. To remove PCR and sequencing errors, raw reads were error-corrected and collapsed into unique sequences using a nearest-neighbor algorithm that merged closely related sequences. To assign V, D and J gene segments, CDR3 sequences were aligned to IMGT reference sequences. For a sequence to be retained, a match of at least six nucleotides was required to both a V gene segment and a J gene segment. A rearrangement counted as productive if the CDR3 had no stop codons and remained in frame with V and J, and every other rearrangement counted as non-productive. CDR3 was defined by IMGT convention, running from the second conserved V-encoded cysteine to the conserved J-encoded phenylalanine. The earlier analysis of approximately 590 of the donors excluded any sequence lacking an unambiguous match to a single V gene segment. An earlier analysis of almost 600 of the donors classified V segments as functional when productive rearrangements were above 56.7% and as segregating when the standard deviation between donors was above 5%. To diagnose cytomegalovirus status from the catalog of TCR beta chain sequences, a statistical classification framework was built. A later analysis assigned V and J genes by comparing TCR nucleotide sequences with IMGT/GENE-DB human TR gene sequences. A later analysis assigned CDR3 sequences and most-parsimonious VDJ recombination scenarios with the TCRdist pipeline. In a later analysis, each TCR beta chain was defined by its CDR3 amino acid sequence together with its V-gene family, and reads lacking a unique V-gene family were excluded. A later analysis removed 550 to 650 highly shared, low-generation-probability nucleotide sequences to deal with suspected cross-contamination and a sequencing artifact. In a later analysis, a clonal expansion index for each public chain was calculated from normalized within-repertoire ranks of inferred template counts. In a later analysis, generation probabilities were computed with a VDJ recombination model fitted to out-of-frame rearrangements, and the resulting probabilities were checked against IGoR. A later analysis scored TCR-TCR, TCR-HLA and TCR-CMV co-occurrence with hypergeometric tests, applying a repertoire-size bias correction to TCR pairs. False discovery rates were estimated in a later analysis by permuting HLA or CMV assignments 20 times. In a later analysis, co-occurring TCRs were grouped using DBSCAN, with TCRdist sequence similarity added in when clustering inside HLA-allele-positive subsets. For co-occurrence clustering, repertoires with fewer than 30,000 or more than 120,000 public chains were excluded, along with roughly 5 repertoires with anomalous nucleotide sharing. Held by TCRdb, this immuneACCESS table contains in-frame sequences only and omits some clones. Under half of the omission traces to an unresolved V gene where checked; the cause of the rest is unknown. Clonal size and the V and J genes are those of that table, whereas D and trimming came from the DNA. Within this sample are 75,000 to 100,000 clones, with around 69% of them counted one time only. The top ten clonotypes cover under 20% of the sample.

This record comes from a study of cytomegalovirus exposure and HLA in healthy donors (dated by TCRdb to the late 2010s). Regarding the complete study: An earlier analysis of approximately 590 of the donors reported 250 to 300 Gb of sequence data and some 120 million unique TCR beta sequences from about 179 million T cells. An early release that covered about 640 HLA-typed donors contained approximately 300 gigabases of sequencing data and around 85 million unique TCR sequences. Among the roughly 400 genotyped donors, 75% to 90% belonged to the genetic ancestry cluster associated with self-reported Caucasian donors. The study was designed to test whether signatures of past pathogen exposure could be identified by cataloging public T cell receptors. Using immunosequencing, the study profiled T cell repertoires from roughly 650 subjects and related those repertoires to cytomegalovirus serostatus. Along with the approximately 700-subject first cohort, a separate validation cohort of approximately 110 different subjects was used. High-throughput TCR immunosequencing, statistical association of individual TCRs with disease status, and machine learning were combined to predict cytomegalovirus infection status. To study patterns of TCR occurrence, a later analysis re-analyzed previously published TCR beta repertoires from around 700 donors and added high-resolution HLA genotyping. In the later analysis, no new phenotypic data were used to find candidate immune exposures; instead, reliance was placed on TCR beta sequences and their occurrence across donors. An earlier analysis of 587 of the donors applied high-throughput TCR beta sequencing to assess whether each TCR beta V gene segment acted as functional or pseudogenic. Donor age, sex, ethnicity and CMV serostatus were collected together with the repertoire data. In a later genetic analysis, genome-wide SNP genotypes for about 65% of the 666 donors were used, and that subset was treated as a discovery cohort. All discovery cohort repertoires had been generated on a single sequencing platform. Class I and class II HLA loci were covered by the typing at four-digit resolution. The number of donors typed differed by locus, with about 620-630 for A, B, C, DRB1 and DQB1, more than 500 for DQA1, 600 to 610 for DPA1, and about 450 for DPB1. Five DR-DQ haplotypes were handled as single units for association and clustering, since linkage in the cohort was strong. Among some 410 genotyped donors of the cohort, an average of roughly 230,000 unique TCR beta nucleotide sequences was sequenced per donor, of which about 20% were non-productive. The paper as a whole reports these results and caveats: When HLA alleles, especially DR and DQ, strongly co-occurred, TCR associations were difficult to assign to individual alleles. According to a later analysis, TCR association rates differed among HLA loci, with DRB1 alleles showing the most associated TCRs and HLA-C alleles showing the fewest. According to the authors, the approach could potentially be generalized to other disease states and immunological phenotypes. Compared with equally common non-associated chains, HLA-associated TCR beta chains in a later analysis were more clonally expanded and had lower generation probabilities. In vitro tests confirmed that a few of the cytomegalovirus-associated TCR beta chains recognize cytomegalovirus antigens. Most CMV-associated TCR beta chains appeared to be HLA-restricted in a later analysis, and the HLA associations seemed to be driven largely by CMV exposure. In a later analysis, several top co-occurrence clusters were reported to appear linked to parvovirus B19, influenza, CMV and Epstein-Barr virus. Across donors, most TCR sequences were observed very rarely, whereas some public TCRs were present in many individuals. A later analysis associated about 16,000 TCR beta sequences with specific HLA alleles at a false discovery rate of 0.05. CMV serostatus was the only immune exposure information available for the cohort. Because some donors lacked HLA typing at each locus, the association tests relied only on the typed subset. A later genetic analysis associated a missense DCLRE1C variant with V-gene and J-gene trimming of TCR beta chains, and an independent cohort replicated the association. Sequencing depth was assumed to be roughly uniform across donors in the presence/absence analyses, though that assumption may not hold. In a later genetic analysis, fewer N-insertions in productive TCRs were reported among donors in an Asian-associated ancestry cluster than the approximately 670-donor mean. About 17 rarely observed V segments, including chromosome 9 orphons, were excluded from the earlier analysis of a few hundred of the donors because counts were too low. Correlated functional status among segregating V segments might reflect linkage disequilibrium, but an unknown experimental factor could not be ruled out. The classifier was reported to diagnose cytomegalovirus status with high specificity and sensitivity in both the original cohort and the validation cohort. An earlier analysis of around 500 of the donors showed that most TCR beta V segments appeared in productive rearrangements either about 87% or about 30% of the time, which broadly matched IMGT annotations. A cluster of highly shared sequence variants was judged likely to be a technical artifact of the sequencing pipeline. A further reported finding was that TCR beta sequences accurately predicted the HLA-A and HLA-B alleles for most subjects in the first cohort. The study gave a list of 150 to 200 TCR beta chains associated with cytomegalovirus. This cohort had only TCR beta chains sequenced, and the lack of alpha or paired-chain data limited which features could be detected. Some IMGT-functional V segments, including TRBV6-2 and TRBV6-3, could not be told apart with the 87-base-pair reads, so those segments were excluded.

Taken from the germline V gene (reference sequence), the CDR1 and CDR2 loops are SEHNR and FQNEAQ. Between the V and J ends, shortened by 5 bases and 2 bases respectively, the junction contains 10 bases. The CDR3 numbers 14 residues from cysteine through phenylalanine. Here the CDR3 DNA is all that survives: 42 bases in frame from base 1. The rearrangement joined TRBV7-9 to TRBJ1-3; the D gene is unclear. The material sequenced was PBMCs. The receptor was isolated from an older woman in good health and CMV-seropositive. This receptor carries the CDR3 CASSPTGTGNTIYF. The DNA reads TGTGCCAGCAGCCCAACCGGGACTGGAAACACCATATATTTT.